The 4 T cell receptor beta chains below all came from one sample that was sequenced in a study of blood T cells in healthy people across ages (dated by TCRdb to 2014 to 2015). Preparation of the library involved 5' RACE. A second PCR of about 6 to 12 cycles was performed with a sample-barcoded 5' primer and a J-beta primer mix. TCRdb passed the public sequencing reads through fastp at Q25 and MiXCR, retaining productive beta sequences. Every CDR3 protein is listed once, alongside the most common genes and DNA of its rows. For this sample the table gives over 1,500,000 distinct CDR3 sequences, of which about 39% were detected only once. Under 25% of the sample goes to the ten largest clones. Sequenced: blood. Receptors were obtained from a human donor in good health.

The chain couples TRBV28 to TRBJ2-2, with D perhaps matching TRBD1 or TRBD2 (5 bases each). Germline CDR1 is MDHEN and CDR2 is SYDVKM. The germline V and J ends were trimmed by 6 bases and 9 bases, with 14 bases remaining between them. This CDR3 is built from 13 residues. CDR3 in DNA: TGTGCCAGCAGGTCGGGGCCAAGGCGGGAGCTGTTTTTT. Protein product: CASRSGPRRELFF.

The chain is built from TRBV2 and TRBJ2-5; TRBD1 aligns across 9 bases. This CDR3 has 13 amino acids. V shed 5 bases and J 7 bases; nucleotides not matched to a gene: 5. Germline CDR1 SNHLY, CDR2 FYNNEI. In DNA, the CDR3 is TGTGCCAGCAGTTCGGACAGGGGTACGACCCAGTACTTC. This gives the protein CASSSDRGTTQYF. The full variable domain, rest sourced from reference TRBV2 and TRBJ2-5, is EPEVTQTPSHQVTQMGQEVILRCVPISNHLYFYWYRQILGQKVEFLVSFYNNEISEKSEIFDDQFSVERPDGSNFTLKIRSTKLEDSAMYFCASSSDRGTTQYFGPGTRLLVL.

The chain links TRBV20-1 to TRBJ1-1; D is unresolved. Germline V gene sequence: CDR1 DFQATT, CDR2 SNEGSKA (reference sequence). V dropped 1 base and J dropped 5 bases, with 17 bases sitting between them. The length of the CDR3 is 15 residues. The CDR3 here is CSARAPDWPRTEAFF. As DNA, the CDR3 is TGCAGTGCTAGAGCTCCTGACTGGCCGAGGACTGAAGCTTTCTTT.

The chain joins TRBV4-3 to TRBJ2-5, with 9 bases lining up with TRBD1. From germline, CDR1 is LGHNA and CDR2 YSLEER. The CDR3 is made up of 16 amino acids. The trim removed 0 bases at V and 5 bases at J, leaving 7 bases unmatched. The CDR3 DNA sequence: TGCGCCAGCAGCCAAGAACCGGGACAGGGTGCCGAGACCCAGTACTTC. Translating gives CASSQEPGQGAETQYF.